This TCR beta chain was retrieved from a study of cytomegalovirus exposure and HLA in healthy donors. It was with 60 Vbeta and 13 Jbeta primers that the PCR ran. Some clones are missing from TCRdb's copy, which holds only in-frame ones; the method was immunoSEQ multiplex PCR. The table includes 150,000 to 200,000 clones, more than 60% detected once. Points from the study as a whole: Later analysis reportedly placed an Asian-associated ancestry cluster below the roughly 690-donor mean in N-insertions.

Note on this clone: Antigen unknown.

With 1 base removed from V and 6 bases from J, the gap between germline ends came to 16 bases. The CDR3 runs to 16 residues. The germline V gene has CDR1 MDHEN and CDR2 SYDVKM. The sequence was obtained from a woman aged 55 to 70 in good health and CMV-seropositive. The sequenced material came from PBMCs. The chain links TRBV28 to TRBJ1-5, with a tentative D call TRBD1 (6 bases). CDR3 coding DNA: TGTGCCAGCAGTTTATTCGGGGACAAAGTGGGTCAGCCCCAGCATTTT. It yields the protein CASSLFGDKVGQPQHF.